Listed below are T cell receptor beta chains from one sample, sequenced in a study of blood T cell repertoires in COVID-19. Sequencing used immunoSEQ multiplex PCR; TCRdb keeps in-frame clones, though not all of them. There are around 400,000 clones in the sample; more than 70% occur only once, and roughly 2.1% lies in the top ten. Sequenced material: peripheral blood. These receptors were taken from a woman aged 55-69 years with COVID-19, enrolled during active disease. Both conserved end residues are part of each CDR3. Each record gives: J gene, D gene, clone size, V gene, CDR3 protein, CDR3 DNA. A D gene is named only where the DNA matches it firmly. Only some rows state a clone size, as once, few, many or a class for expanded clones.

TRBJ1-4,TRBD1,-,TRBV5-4,CASSRDRADEKLFF,TGTGCCAGCAGTCGAGACAGGGCGGATGAAAAACTGTTTTTT
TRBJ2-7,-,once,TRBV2,CAGNPQGSEQYF,TGTGCCGGGAACCCCCAGGGGAGCGAGCAGTACTTC
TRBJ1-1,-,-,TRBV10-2,CASSYMTGNTEAFF,TGCGCCAGCAGTTACATGACAGGTAACACTGAAGCTTTCTTT
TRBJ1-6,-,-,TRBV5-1,CASSLAPRGMSPLHF,TGCGCCAGCAGCTTGGCGCCGCGCGGGATGTCACCCCTCCACTTT
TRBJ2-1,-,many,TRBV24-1,CATSDPITLTGGYNEQFF,TGTGCCACCAGTGATCCCATAACCTTGACAGGAGGCTACAATGAGCAGTTCTTC
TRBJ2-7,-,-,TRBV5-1,CASLRQYF,TGCGCCAGCCTAAGACAGTACTTC
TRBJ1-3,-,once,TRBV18,CASSDIPAGNTIYF,TGTGCCAGCTCTGACATTCCAGCTGGAAACACCATATATTTT
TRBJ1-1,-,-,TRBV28,CASRDPDFGVEAFF,TGTGCCAGCAGGGACCCGGACTTCGGGGTGGAAGCTTTCTTT
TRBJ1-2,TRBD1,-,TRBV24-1,CATSSNGQVNGYTF,TGTGCCACCAGTTCCAACGGACAGGTCAATGGCTACACCTTC
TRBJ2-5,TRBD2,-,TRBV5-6,CASSLWGGQETQYF,TGTGCCAGCAGCTTGTGGGGGGGCCAAGAGACCCAGTACTTC
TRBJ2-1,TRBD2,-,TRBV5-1,CASSLVASGGGNEQFF,TGCGCCAGCAGCTTGGTCGCTAGCGGGGGGGGCAATGAGCAGTTCTTC
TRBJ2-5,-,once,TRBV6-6,CASRQTRWQETQYF,TGTGCCAGCAGGCAGACTAGATGGCAAGAGACCCAGTACTTC
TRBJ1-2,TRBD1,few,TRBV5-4,CASSPGTGALNYGYTF,TGTGCCAGCAGCCCAGGGACAGGGGCCCTTAACTATGGCTACACCTTC
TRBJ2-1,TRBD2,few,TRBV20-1,CSASKVAGGIYNEQFF,TGCAGTGCTAGTAAGGTTGCGGGGGGAATCTACAATGAGCAGTTCTTC
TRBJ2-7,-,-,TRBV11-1,CASSLYSYRVNEQYF,TGTGCCAGCAGCTTATATAGCTACAGGGTCAACGAGCAGTACTTC
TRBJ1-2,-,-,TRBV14,CASSQKAGYNYGYTF,TGTGCCAGCAGCCAGAAGGCGGGGTATAACTATGGCTACACCTTC
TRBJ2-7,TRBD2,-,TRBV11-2,CASRRSTSGVSSYEQYF,TGTGCCAGCAGACGCTCGACTAGCGGGGTCAGCTCCTACGAGCAGTACTTC
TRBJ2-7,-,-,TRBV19,CASSRTGDLSYEQYF,TGTGCCAGTAGTCGAACAGGAGACCTTTCCTACGAGCAGTACTTC
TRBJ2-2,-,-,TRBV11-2,CASSPSNTGELFF,TGTGCCAGCAGCCCCAGTAACACCGGGGAGCTGTTTTTT
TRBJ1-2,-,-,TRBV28,CASLSDRSVNYGYTF,TGTGCCAGCCTCTCCGACAGGTCTGTTAACTATGGCTACACCTTC
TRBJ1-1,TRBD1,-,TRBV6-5,CASSSLGQFNTEAFF,TGTGCCAGCAGTAGCCTGGGACAGTTTAACACTGAAGCTTTCTTT
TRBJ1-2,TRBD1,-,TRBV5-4,CASRLGQPEINYGYTF,TGTGCCAGCAGGCTGGGACAGCCAGAAATTAACTATGGCTACACCTTC